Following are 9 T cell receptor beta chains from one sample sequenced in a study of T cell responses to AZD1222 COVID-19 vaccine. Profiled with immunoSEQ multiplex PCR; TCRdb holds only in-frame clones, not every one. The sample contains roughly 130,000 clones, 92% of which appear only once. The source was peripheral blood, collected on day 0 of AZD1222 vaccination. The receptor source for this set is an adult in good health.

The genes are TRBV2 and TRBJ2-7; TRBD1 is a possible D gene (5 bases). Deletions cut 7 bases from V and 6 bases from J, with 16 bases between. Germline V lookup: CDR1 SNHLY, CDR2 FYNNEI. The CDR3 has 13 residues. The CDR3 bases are TGTGCCAGCACCCCAGACAGCCCGAGCGAGCAGTACGTC. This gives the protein CASTPDSPSEQYV.

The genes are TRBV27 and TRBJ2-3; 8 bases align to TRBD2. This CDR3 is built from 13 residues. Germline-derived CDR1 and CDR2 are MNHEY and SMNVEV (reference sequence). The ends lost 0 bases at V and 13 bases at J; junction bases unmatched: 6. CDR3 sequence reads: CASSLSILAAEYF. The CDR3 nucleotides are TGTGCCAGCAGTTTATCCATACTAGCGGCTGAGTATTTT.

CDR3 in DNA: TGCGCCAGCAGCTTGGGCGAGGGGAGGGGAGGCACTGAAGCTTTCTTT. Amino acids: CASSLGEGRGGTEAFF. The V call is TRBV5-1, the J call TRBJ1-1; possibly TRBD1 for D (5 bases). CDR3 size: 16 residues. Germline V gives CDR1 SGHRS, CDR2 YFSETQ. With 0 bases removed from V and 4 bases from J, the gap between germline ends came to 16 bases.

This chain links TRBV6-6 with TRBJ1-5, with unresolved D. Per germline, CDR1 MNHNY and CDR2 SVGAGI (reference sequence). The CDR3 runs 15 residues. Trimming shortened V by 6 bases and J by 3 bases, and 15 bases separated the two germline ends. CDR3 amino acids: CASRSGKNSNQPQHF. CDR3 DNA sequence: TGTGCCAGCAGATCGGGAAAAAACTCCAATCAGCCCCAGCATTTT.

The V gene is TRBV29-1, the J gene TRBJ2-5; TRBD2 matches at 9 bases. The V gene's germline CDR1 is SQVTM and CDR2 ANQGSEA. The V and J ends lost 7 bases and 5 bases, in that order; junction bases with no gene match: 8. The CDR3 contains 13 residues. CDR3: CSAGSGRGETQYF. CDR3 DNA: TGCAGCGCCGGTAGCGGGAGAGGTGAGACCCAGTACTTC.

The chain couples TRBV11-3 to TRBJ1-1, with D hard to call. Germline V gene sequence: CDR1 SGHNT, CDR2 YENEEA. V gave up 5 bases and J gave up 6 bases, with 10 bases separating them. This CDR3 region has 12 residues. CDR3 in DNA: TGTGCCAGCAGCCCGTGGGGTTCTGAAGCTTTCTTT. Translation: CASSPWGSEAFF.

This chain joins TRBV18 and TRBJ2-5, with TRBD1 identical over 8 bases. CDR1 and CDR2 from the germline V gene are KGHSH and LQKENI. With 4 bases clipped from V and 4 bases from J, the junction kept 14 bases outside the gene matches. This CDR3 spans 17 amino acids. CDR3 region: CASSLLPPTGAGETQYF. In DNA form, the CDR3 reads TGTGCCAGCTCACTCCTACCGCCGACAGGGGCGGGAGAGACCCAGTACTTC.

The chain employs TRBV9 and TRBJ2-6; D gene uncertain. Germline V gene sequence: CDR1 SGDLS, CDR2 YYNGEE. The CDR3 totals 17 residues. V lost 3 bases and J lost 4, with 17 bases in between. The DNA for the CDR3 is TGTGCCAGCAGCGCCGGCGGACCCGCGGCAGGGGCCAACGTCCTGACTTTC. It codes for CASSAGGPAAGANVLTF. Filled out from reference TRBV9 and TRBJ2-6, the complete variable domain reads DSGVTQTPKHLITATGQRVTLRCSPRSGDLSVYWYQQSLDQGLQFLIQYYNGEERAKGNILERFSAQQFPDLHSELNLSSLELGDSALYFCASSAGGPAAGANVLTFGAGSRLTVL.

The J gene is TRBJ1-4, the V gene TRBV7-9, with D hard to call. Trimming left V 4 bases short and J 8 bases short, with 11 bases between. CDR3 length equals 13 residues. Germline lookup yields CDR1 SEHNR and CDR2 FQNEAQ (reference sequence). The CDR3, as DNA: TGTGCCAGCAGCTCCGACCGGAGGGAAAAACTGTTTTTT. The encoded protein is CASSSDRREKLFF.